One and the same sample provided the 13 T cell receptor beta chains below, sequenced in a study of regulatory T cells in long-lasting Graves disease. Assembly of TCR beta libraries relied on iRepertoire HTBI primers together with Arm-PCR of CDR3 regions. MiXCR, applied by TCRdb to the multiplex PCR reads, yields one record per CDR3 protein. The sample has under 800,000 distinct CDR3 sequences; under 20% are singletons. Documented time point: newly diagnosed GD, antithyroid drugs for less than 3 months. PBMC-extracted RNA yielded the TCR library. These records were also assigned to another study, of T cells in Graves' hyperthyroidism and ophthalmopathy.

Material: peripheral blood mononuclear cells (PBMCs), obtained at new diagnosis, from a patient treated with antithyroid drugs. The receptor set was obtained from a woman aged 25 to 45 with Graves disease.

A word on this clonotype: A much more abundant neighbour one base away suggests this may be a read error. The chain links TRBV29-1 to TRBJ1-1, with D unresolved. This CDR3 is built from 12 residues. CDR1 SQVTM and CDR2 ANQGSEA come from the germline V gene. The CDR3 loop reads CSVLNRNTETFF. CDR3 nucleotide sequence: TGCAGCGTTTTAAACCGAAACACTGAAACTTTCTTT. Full variable domain (outside the CDR3, taken from reference TRBV29-1 and TRBJ1-1): SAVISQKPSRDICQRGTSLTIQCQVDSQVTMMFWYRQQPGQSLTLIATANQGSEATYESGFVIDKFPISRPNLTFSTLTVSNMSPEDSSIYLCSVLNRNTETFFGQGTRLTVV.

This clonotype was seen many times. This chain joins TRBV2 and TRBJ2-7; 9 bases agree with TRBD1. Trimming cost V 7 bases and J 2 bases; bases outside gene matches: 3. This CDR3 spans 13 amino acids. Germline V gives CDR1 SNHLY, CDR2 FYNNEI. The CDR3 loop reads CASTGQGPYEQYF. DNA of the CDR3: TGTGCCAGCACGGGACAGGGACCCTACGAGCAGTACTTC.

This clonotype was seen many times. This chain joins TRBV28 and TRBJ2-7, with D perhaps TRBD1 (6 bases). V lost 5 bases, J lost 1 base, and 12 bases lay in between. This CDR3 has 14 amino acids. Germline V gene sequence: CDR1 MDHEN, CDR2 SYDVKM. CDR3: CASSRYRVSYEQYF. For the CDR3, the DNA is TGTGCCAGCAGTCGCTACAGGGTATCCTACGAGCAGTACTTC.

This clonotype was recorded many times. The chain couples TRBV28 to TRBJ2-7; perhaps TRBD2 as D (6 bases). The CDR3 is 14 amino acids. The germline CDR1 and CDR2 sequences are MDHEN and SYDVKM. The ends were cut back, 5 bases at V and 7 bases at J, with 18 bases in the middle. CDR3 protein: CASSPGTPSGEQYF. For the CDR3, the DNA is TGTGCCAGCAGTCCCGGGACTCCTTCGGGGGAGCAGTACTTC.

In its sample, this clonotype was seen many times. The rearrangement joins TRBV2 to TRBJ1-1, with D uncertain. The CDR3 runs to 15 residues. Trimming removed 1 base at V and 1 base at J, with 10 bases between. CDR1 is SNHLY and CDR2 is FYNNEI in the germline V gene. DNA of the CDR3: TGTGCCAGCAGTGAAGGGTCTCGGGGGAACACTGAAGCTTTCTTT. Encoded protein: CASSEGSRGNTEAFF.

To note about this clonotype: The CDR3 does not end in the conserved phenylalanine or tryptophan, so this is likely a read error. CDR3 residues: CASSSISSPQHL. The CDR3 DNA follows: TGTGCCAGCAGCTCGATATCCTCCCCCCAGCATCTT. The chain recombines TRBV11-2 with TRBJ1-5; D uncertain. The V and J ends lost 4 bases and 10 bases respectively, with 11 bases between them. Per the germline V gene, CDR1 is SGHAT and CDR2 is FQNNGV. The CDR3 runs to 12 residues.

This sequence joins TRBV7-2 and TRBJ1-2, with unresolved D. This CDR3 is built from 14 residues. Germline V gives CDR1 SGHTA, CDR2 FQGNSA. Trimming cost V 5 bases and J 3 bases, with 13 bases left between them. The CDR3 bases are TGTGCCAGCAGCCTCCTGAGGCAGTACTATGGCTACACCTTC. Translated: CASSLLRQYYGYTF.

V usage is TRBV14 and J usage is TRBJ2-2; 7 bases map to TRBD2. Per the germline V gene, CDR1 is SGHDN and CDR2 is FVKESK. Trimming took 4 bases from V and 5 from J; bases not matched to a gene: 4. CDR3 length: 14 residues. The CDR3 reads CASSLRLATGELFF. The CDR3 nucleotides read TGTGCCAGCAGCCTTAGACTAGCAACCGGGGAGCTGTTTTTT.

This clonotype was recorded many times. This rearrangement joins TRBV19 to TRBJ2-7; 7 bases line up with TRBD2. CDR1 is LNHDA, CDR2 SQIVND, per germline (reference sequence). CDR3 length equals 15 residues. Trimming took 7 bases from V and 2 from J; bases not matched to a gene: 11. The CDR3 DNA follows: TGTGCCAGTAACCTAGCGGCCGGGACCACCTACGAGCAGTACTTC. Its protein is CASNLAAGTTYEQYF. The variable domain in full, completed from reference TRBV19 and TRBJ2-7, reads DGGITQSPKYLFRKEGQNVTLSCEQNLNHDAMYWYRQDPGQGLRLIYYSQIVNDFQKGDIAEGYSVSREKKESFPLTVTSAQKNPTAFYLCASNLAAGTTYEQYFGPGTRLTVT.

V is TRBV18 and J is TRBJ1-6; no firm D call. This CDR3 is built from 13 residues. The V end was cut by 2 bases, the J end by 7 bases, with 6 bases between. Per the germline V gene, CDR1 is KGHSH and CDR2 is LQKENI. The CDR3 DNA reads TGTGCCAGCTCACCAGGTTCGAATTCACCCCTCCACTTT. Translating it yields CASSPGSNSPLHF.

This clonotype showed up many times. The chain has TRBV20-1 and TRBJ1-1, with D perhaps TRBD1 (5 bases). V lost 0 bases, J lost 3 bases, and 17 bases lay in between. The CDR3 runs 16 residues. CDR1 is DFQATT, CDR2 SNEGSKA, per germline (reference sequence). The CDR3 loop reads CSARDLIQAAYTEAFF. As DNA, the CDR3 is TGCAGTGCTAGAGATCTAATACAGGCGGCTTACACTGAAGCTTTCTTT.

The chain recombines TRBV18 with TRBJ1-5; D call uncertain. V lost 5 bases and J 0 bases, leaving 8 bases between the germline ends. The CDR3 contains 14 residues. Per the germline V gene, CDR1 is KGHSH and CDR2 is LQKENI. The CDR3 DNA reads as TGTGCCAGCTCAAATTTAGATAGCAATCAGCCCCAGCATTTT. As protein: CASSNLDSNQPQHF.

In its sample, this clonotype was seen many times. V is TRBV28 and J is TRBJ1-1; 9 bases fit TRBD1. Germline loops: CDR1 MDHEN, CDR2 SYDVKM. The junction had 6 bases not matched to a gene; V was cut back by 7 bases and J by 3 bases. CDR3 length: 14 residues. The DNA for the CDR3 is TGTGCCAGCAACCAACAGGGGGCTGACACTGAAGCTTTCTTT. Its protein product is CASNQQGADTEAFF.